This T cell receptor (beta chain) was recorded in a study of technical replicates of blood from a few donors. CDR1 is LNHDA, CDR2 SQIVND, per germline (reference sequence). Trimming stripped 4 bases from V and 0 bases from J, with 15 bases between. The CDR3 is 16 amino acids. Assay: immunoSEQ multiplex PCR; the TCRdb copy retains only in-frame clones and omits some. The data contain roughly 85,000 clones, about 94% of them singletons. The rearrangement uses TRBV19 and TRBJ1-1; no reliable D call. Sequencing input: T cells isolated from PBMCs. This TCR derives from a human donor in good health. CDR3 region: CASSRSGRRVNTEAFF. The CDR3 DNA reads TGTGCCAGTAGTAGGTCGGGAAGAAGGGTGAACACTGAAGCTTTCTTT.